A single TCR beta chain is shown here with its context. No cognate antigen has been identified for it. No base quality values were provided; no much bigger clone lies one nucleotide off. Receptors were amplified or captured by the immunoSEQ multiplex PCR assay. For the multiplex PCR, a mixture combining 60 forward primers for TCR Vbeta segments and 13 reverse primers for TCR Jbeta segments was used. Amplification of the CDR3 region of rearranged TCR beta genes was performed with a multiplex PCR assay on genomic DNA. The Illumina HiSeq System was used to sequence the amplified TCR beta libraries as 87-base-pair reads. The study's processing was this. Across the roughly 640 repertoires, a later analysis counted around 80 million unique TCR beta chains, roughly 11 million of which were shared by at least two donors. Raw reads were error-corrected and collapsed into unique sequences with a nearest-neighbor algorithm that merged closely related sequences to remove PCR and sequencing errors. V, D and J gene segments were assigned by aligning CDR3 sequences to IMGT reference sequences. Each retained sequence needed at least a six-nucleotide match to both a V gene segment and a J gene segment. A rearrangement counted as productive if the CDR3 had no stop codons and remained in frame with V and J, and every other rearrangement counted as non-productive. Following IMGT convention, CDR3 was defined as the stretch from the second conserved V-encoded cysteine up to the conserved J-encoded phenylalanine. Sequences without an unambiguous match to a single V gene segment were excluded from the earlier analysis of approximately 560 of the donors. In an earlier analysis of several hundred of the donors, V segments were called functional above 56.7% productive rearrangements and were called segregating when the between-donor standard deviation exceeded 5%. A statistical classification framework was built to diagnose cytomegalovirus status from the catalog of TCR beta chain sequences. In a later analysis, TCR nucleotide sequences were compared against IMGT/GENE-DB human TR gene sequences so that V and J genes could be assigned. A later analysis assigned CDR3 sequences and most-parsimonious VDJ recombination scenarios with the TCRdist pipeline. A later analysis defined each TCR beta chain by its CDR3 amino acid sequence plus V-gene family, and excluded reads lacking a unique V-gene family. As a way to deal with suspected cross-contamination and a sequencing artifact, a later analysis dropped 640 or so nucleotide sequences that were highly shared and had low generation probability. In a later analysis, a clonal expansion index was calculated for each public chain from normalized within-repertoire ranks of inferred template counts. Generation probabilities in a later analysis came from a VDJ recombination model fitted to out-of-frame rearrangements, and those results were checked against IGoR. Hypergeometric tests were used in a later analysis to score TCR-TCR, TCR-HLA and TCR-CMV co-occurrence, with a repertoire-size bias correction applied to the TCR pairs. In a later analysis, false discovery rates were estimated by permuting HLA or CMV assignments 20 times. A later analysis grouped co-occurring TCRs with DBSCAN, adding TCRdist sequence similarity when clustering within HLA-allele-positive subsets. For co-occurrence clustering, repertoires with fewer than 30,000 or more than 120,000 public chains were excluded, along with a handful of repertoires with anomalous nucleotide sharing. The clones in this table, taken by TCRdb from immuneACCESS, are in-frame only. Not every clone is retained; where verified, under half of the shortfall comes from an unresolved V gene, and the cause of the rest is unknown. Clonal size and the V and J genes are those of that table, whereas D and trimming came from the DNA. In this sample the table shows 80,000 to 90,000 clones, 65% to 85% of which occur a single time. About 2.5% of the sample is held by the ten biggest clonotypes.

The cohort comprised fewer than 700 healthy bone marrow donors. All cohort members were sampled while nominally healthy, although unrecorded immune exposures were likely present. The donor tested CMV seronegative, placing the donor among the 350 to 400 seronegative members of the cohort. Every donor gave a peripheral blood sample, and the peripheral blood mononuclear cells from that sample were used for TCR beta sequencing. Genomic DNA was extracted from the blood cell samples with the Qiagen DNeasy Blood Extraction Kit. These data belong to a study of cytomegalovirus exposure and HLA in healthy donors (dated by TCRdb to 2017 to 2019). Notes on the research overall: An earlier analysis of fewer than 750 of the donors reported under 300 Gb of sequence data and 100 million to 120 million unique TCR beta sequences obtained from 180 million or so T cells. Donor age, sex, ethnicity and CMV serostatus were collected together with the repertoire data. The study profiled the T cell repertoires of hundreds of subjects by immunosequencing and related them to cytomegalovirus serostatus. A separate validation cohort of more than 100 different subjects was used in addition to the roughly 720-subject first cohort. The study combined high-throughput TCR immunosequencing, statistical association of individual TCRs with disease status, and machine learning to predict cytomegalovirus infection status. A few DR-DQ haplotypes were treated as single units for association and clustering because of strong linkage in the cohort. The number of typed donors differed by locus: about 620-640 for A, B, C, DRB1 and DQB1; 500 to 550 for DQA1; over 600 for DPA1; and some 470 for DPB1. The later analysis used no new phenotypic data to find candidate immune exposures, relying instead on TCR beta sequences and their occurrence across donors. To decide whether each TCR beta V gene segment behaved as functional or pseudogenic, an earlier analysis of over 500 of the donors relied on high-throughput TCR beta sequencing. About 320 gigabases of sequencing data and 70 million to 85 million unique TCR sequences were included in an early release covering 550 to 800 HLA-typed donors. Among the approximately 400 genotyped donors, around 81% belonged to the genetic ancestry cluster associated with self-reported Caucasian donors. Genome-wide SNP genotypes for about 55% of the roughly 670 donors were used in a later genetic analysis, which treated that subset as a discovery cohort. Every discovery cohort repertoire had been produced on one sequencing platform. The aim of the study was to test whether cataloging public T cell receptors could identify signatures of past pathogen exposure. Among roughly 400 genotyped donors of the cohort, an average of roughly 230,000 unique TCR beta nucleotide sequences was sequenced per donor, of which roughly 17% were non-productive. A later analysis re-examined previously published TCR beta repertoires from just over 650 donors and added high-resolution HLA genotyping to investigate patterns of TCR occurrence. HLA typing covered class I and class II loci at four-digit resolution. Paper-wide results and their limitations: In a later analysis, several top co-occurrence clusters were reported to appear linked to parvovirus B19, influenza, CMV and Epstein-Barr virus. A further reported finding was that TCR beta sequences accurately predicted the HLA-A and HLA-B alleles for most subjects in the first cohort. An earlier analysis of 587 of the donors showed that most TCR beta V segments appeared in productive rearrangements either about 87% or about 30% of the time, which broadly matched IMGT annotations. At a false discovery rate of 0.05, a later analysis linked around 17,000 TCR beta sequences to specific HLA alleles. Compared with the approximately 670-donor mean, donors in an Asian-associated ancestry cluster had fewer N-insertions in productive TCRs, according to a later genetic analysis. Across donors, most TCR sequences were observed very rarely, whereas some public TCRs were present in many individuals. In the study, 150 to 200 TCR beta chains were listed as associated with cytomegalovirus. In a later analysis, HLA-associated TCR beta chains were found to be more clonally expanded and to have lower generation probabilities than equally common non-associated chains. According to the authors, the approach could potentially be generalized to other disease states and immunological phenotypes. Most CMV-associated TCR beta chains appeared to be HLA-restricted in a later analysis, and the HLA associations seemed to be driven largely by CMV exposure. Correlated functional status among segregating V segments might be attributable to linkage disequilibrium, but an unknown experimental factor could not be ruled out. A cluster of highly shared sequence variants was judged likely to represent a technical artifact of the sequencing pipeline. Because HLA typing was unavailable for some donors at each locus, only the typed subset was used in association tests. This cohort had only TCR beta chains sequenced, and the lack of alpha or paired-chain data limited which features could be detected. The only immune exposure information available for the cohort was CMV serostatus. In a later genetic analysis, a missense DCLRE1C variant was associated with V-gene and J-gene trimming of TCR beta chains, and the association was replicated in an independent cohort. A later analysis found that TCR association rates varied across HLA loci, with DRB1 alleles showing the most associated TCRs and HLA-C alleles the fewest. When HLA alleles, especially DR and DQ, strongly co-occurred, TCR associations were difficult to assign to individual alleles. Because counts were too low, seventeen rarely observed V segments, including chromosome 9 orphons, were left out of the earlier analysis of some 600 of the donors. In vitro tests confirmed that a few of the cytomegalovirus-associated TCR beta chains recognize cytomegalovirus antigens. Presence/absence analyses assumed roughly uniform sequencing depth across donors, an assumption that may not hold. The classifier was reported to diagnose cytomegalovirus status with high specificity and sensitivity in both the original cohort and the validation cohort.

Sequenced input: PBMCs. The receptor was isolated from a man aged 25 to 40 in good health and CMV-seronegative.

The CDR3 here reads CASSLLEGADADTQYF. The DNA sequence is given as TGTGCCAGCAGTCTCCTCGAGGGGGCTGACGCAGATACGCAGTATTTT. Recombination joined TRBV27 with TRBJ2-3, and 7 junction bases match TRBD1. CDR1 is given as MNHEY and CDR2 as SMNVEV, both from the germline V gene (reference sequence). Trimmed from V: 5 bases; trimmed from J: 4 bases; junction bases lacking a gene match: 12. There are 16 amino acids in the CDR3, from cysteine to phenylalanine inclusive. Just CDR3 DNA is preserved here, 48 bases in frame from base 1.